This T cell receptor (beta chain) was documented in a study of T-cell memory formation after mild COVID-19. Study at large: TCR clusters were largely donor specific. Study findings and constraints: The study detected some responding clones in pre-infection memory, suggesting cross-reactive memory joined. Contracting CD4+ clones sat mainly in CM and EM; CD8+ in EMRA.

This clonotype occurred a few times. Its antigen is not known. TCRdb ran MiXCR on the 5' RACE reads and lists one entry per CDR3 protein. Among about 210,000 distinct CDR3 sequences listed, more than 9% were seen once. The junction had 2 bases not matched to a gene; V was cut back by 1 base and J by 7 bases. Germline V gene sequence: CDR1 GTSNPN, CDR2 SVGIG (reference sequence). The CDR3 totals 12 residues. This receptor was obtained from a man younger than 35 who had mild COVID-19 (a few samples of this study predate the infection). Cell type and time point are not known. The chain carries TRBV30 and TRBJ2-7; 9 bases are a match to TRBD1. Sequencing was carried out using PBMCs or a T cell subset sorted from them (not recorded which). The CDR3 sequence is CAWSADRGEQYF. In nucleotides, the CDR3 is TGTGCCTGGAGTGCCGACAGGGGGGAGCAGTACTTC.